This T cell receptor beta chain was identified in a study of blood T cell repertoires in COVID-19. The CDR3 has 14 residues. Trimming stripped 4 bases from V and 3 bases from J, with 13 bases between. In germline, CDR1 is SGHDT, CDR2 YYEEEE. Produced via immunoSEQ multiplex PCR; TCRdb's table is partial and in-frame only. The sample gives more than 300,000 clones, around nine tenths of which show up once; 2.5% to 4% is in the top ten. The sample consisted of peripheral blood. The clonotype originates from a young woman who had recovered from COVID-19. The genes are TRBV5-6 and TRBJ1-1; D call uncertain. The CDR3 protein is CASSPILSDTEAFF. DNA for the CDR3: TGTGCCAGCAGCCCGATCTTATCGGACACTGAAGCTTTCTTT.